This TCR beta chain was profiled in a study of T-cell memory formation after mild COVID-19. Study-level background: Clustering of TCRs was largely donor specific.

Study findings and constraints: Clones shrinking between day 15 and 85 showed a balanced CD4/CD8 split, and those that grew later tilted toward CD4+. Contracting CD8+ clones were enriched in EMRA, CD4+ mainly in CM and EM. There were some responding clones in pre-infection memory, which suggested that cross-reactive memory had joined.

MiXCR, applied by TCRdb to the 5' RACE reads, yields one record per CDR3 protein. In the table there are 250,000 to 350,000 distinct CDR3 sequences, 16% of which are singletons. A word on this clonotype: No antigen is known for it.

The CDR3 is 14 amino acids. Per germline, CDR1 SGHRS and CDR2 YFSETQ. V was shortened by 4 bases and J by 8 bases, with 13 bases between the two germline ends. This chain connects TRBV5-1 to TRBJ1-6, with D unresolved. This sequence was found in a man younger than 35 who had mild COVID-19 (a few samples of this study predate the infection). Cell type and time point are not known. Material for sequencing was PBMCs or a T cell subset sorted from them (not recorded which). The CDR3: CASSPLGGDSPLHF. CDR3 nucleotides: TGCGCCAGCAGCCCCCTCGGCGGGGATTCACCCCTCCACTTT.